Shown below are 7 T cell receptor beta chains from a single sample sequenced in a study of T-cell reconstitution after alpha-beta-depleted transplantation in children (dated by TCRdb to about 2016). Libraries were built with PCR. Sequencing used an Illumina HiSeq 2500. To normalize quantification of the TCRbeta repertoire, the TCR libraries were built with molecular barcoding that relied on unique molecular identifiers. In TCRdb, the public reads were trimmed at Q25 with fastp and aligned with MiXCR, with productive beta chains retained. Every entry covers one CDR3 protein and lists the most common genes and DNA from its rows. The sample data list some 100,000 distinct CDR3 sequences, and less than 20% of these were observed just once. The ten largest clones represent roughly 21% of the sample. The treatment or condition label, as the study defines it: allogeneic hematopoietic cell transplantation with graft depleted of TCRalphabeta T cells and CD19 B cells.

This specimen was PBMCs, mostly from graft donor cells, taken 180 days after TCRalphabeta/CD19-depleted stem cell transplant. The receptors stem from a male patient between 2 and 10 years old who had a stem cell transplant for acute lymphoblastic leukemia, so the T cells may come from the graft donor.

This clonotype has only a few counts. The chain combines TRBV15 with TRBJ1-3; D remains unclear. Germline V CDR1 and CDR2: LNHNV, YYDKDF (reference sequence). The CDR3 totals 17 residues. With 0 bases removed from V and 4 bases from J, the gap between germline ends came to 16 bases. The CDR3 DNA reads TGTGCCACCAGCAGAGATAGAGTCGTGATTTCCGGAAACACCATATATTTT. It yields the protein CATSRDRVVISGNTIYF.

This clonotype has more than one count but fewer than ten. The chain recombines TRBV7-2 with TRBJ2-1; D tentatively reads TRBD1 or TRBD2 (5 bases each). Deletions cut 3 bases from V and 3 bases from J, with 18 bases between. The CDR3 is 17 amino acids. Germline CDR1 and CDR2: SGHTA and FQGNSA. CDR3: CASSLRLGTAVYNEQFF. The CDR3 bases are TGTGCCAGCAGCTTGAGGCTCGGGACGGCGGTCTACAATGAGCAGTTCTTC.

The CDR3 coding sequence is TGCAGTGTTCCTGGCATACCGGGACTTCCAACCGGGGAGCTGTTTTTT. As protein: CSVPGIPGLPTGELFF. The chain is built from TRBV20-1 and TRBJ2-2; D is perhaps TRBD2 (6 bases). Germline lookup yields CDR1 DFQATT and CDR2 SNEGSKA (reference sequence). This CDR3 is 16 amino acids long. V lost 7 bases and J 5 bases, leaving 23 bases between the germline ends.

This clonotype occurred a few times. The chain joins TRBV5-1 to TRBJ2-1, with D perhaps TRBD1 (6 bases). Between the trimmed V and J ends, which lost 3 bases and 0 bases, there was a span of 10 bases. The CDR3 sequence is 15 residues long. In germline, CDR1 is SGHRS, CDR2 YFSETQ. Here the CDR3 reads CASSYTGISYNEQFF. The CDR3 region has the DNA TGCGCCAGCAGCTATACAGGGATCTCCTACAATGAGCAGTTCTTC.

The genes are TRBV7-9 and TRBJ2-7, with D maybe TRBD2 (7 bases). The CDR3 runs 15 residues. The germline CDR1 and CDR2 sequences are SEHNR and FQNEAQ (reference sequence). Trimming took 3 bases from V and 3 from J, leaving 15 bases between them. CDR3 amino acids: CASSFMGEGVYEQYF. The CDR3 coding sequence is TGTGCCAGCAGCTTTATGGGGGAGGGGGTCTACGAGCAGTACTTC.

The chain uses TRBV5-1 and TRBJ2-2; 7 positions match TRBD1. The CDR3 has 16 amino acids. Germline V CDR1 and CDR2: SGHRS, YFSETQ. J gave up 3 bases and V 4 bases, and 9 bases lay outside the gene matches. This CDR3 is CASSPAGGKDTGELFF. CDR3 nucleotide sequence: TGCGCCAGCAGCCCGGCAGGGGGAAAGGACACCGGGGAGCTGTTTTTT.

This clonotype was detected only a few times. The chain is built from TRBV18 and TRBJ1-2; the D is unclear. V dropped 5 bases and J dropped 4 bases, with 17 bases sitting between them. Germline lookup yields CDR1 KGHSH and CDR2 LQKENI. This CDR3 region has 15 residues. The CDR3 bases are TGTGCCAGCTCAGCGCCGGGCCCGGCTTTCTATGGCTACACCTTC. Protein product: CASSAPGPAFYGYTF.